This TCR beta chain was sequenced during a study of cytomegalovirus exposure and HLA in healthy donors. Findings and caveats of the study: It was reportedly the case that the classifier diagnosed cytomegalovirus status with high specificity and sensitivity. Many donors shared some public TCRs, even though most TCR sequences were rare. Cytomegalovirus-associated status was assigned to approximately 160 TCR beta chains.

Regarding this clone: The antigen remains undetermined.

Assay used: immunoSEQ multiplex PCR; TCRdb lists only in-frame clones, some missing. The table includes some 320,000 clones, roughly 87% detected once. Germline V gene lookup returns CDR1 LNHNV and CDR2 YYDKDF (reference sequence). Trimming took 5 bases from V and 3 from J, leaving 11 bases between them. The CDR3 is 13 residues long. The sequencing input was PBMCs. The rearrangement joins TRBV15 to TRBJ2-7, with D unclear. This receptor was identified in a young woman in good health and CMV-seropositive. Written as DNA, the CDR3 is TGTGCCACCAGCGTCGGAAGCGACTACGAGCAGTACTTC. It encodes CATSVGSDYEQYF.